One T cell receptor (beta chain) is described in this entry. Its cognate antigen is unknown. These data belong to a study of cytomegalovirus exposure and HLA in healthy donors. General study findings and limits: CMV antigen specificity of three CMV-associated chains was confirmed in vitro. TCR beta V- and J-gene trimming, according to a later analysis, was linked to a missense DCLRE1C variant. A likely sequencing artifact accounted for one observed cluster of highly shared sequence variants.

Amplification used 60 Vbeta primers and 13 Jbeta primers. TCRdb's table, derived via immunoSEQ multiplex PCR, lists solely in-frame clones and lacks some. The table records approximately 150,000 clones, about 77% of them present only once. The V end lost 5 bases, the J end lost 0 bases, and 16 bases lay between the germline ends. This CDR3 has 16 amino acids. Germline CDR1 is MNHEY and CDR2 is SMNVEV (reference sequence). The sample was PBMCs. The source of this sequence is a man younger than 40 in good health and CMV-seronegative. The chain employs TRBV27 and TRBJ1-1; D remains unclear. CDR3 sequence (DNA): TGTGCCAGCAGTCGCCTCGGTTCGGTCTTGAACACTGAAGCTTTCTTT. It is translated as CASSRLGSVLNTEAFF.